A selection of T cell receptor beta chains follows, all from one sample in a study of T cell repertoires in cytomegalovirus infection. These receptors are not linked to any known antigen. TCRdb re-called the reads through MiXCR, storing one row per CDR3 protein. Of 140,000 to 150,000 distinct CDR3 sequences listed, around 30% are singletons. The starting material was CD8+ T cells from cultured PBMCs, obtained from culture after CMV antigen stimulation. Receptors originate from a human donor in good health (CMV status not recorded). Some clones in this sample may be carry-over from other donors' samples. Each CDR3 is given with its conserved first and last residue. A D gene is named only where the DNA matches it firmly. A clone size is listed for some rows: how often the clone was seen (once, few, many), or a class if it is expanded.

>TRBV2|TRBD2|TRBJ2-1|-
TGTGCCAGCAGCGAAGGGACTAGCGGGGCCCAAAGCTCCTACAATGAGCAGTTCTTC
CASSEGTSGAQSSYNEQFF
>TRBV19|TRBD1|TRBJ2-2|-
TGTGCCACCGAACCCGGGACAGGGAGCTCCGGGGAGCTGTTTTTT
CATEPGTGSSGELFF
>TRBV29-1|-|TRBJ1-3|-
TGCAGCGTTGAGGGGCTCGAGAATACCATATATTTT
CSVEGLENTIYF
>TRBV11-2|-|TRBJ2-1|many
TGTGCCAGCAGCCAAGAACCTTTATACAATGAGCAGTTCTTC
CASSQEPLYNEQFF
>TRBV5-1|TRBD1|TRBJ2-1|-
TGCGCCAGCAGCACCACAGGGGGCTTTTACAATGAGCAGTTCTTC
CASSTTGGFYNEQFF
>TRBV11-2|-|TRBJ2-1|-
TGTGCCAGCAGCTTAGATCGAGGGTCCTCCTACAATGAGCAGTTCTTC
CASSLDRGSSYNEQFF
>TRBV7-9|-|TRBJ2-7|many
TGTGCCAGCAACCGTGGGACGTCCGGAAAAGACGAGCAGTACTTC
CASNRGTSGKDEQYF
>TRBV7-4|TRBD1|TRBJ2-1|-
TGTGCAAGCAGCTCCCCCGACAGGGACGACAATGAGCAGTTCTTC
CASSSPDRDDNEQFF
>TRBV7-2|-|TRBJ1-1|-
TGTGCCAGCAGGGGGGGGACGGGGGCGGTAGCTTTCTTT
CASRGGTGAVAFF
>TRBV5-4|-|TRBJ2-7|many
TGTGCCAGCTCGGACAGTAGCTCCTACGAGCAGTACTTC
CASSDSSSYEQYF
>TRBV12-3/TRBV12-4|TRBD1|TRBJ2-1|few
TGTGCCAGCAGTTCGGGACAGGGTGATTGGAATGAGCAGTTCTTC
CASSSGQGDWNEQFF
>TRBV7-8|TRBD1|TRBJ2-7|-
TGTGCCAGCAGCACAGGGGTCGAGCAGTACTTC
CASSTGVEQYF
>TRBV7-4|TRBD1|TRBJ2-6|-
TGTGCCAGCTCCAAGGAGGGACAGGAGAACCCTGGGGCCAACGTCCTGACTTTC
CASSKEGQENPGANVLTF
>TRBV6-4|-|TRBJ2-1|-
TGTGCCAGCAGTGACTCGAAATTATCCTACAATGAGCAGTTCTTC
CASSDSKLSYNEQFF
>TRBV20-1|-|TRBJ1-1|-
TGCAGTGCTATAACTTTGGGGGGGACCACTGAAGCTTTCTTT
CSAITLGGTTEAFF
>TRBV4-1|-|TRBJ1-1|few
TGCGCCAGCAGCCAACAAGGTATTGGCGAAGCTTTCTTT
CASSQQGIGEAFF
>TRBV3-1|-|TRBJ1-5|few
TGTGCCAGCAGCCAAGACCCCACAGGGTGGGGAGAGCCCCAGCATTTT
CASSQDPTGWGEPQHF
>TRBV28|TRBD1|TRBJ2-7|-
TGTGCCAGCAGTTTATTTTCGACAGGGCTTTCCTACGAGCAGTACTTC
CASSLFSTGLSYEQYF
>TRBV12-3/TRBV12-4|-|TRBJ2-1|few
TGTGCCAGCAGCACGCTCGGAGCCTACAATGAGCAGTTCTTC
CASSTLGAYNEQFF
>TRBV7-4|TRBD2|TRBJ2-7|-
TGTGCCAGCAGCTTACTGAGGCGGGGGGAAACCGACGAGCAGTACTTC
CASSLLRRGETDEQYF
>TRBV5-4|TRBD1|TRBJ2-1|large
TGTGCCAGCAGCTTGGACAGGGGCCGGGAGCAGTTCTTC
CASSLDRGREQFF
>TRBV5-1|-|TRBJ2-7|few
TGCGCCAGCAGCTTGGATGTTACTTCTCCGGGACCCATGCACTCCTACGAGCAGTACTTC
CASSLDVTSPGPMHSYEQYF
>TRBV12-3/TRBV12-4|TRBD1|TRBJ1-5|few
TGTGCCAGCAGTTTGGGACAGGGTCTATCTCAGCCCCAGCATTTT
CASSLGQGLSQPQHF
>TRBV7-8|-|TRBJ2-5|-
TGTGCCAGCTTGGGGGTTGGTCTGGAGACCCAGTACTTC
CASLGVGLETQYF
>TRBV6-1|-|TRBJ2-7|few
TGTGCCAGCAGTATCGGAGGTTACGACGAGCAGTACTTC
CASSIGGYDEQYF
>TRBV5-1|TRBD2|TRBJ2-1|few
TGCGCCAGCTTCAGCGGGGGGGTTCGCGATGAGCAGTTCTTC
CASFSGGVRDEQFF
>TRBV11-1|TRBD2|TRBJ2-1|many
TGTGCCAGCAGTTGGGAGGACGGGGGGGCCGAGGATGAGCAGTTCTTC
CASSWEDGGAEDEQFF
>TRBV4-1|-|TRBJ1-2|few
TGCGCCAGCAGCCAAGATCCCCAGACTAACTATGGCTACACCTTC
CASSQDPQTNYGYTF
>TRBV19|-|TRBJ1-2|-
TGTGCCAGTAGTATAGCCCACAGGGAGGACTATGGCTACACCTTC
CASSIAHREDYGYTF
>TRBV25-1|-|TRBJ1-2|-
TGTGCCAGCAGTGCCCACCGGGGATGGGATAGGGGCTACACCTTC
CASSAHRGWDRGYTF
>TRBV27|-|TRBJ2-7|-
TGTGCCAGCAGTTTAGGGCAGGGGCTACCCTACGAGCAGTACTTC
CASSLGQGLPYEQYF
>TRBV7-8|-|TRBJ2-7|-
TGTGCCAGGGACCGGACAACCAGCTCCTACGAGCAGTACTTC
CARDRTTSSYEQYF
>TRBV19|-|TRBJ1-5|-
TGTGCCAGTAGTATCTCCTGGGTTCAACAGGGAGTGAATCAGCCCCAGCATTTT
CASSISWVQQGVNQPQHF
>TRBV9|-|TRBJ2-7|-
TGTGCCAGCAGCCGGGAGGGACAGAGCTCCTACGAGCAGTACTTC
CASSREGQSSYEQYF
>TRBV20-1|-|TRBJ2-1|few
TGCAGTGCTAGCAGGGAGAATGAGCAGTTCTTC
CSASRENEQFF
>TRBV5-6|-|TRBJ2-3|few
TGTGCCAGCAGCTTCCGCGGGACAGCGGGGGATGATACGCAGTATTTT
CASSFRGTAGDDTQYF
>TRBV4-1|TRBD1|TRBJ2-7|few
TGCGCCAGCAGCCAGGGACAGGGATTGGCCTACGAGCAGTACTTC
CASSQGQGLAYEQYF
>TRBV7-9|TRBD2|TRBJ2-1|few
TGTGCCAGCAGGGGCGGGGGGGCCGAGAATGAGCAGTTCTTC
CASRGGGAENEQFF
>TRBV4-2|-|TRBJ2-3|-
TGTGCCAGCAGCCAAACTACGGACCTCACAGATACGCAGTATTTT
CASSQTTDLTDTQYF
>TRBV2|-|TRBJ1-5|few
TGTGCCAGCAGTTCCGGCCAGGGTAGAAGTAGCAATCAGCCCCAGCATTTT
CASSSGQGRSSNQPQHF
>TRBV7-9|-|TRBJ2-5|-
TGTGCCAGCAGCCATCCCTTGGACAGTGAGAAAGAGACCCAGTACTTC
CASSHPLDSEKETQYF
>TRBV6-1|-|TRBJ1-1|many
TGTGCCAGCAGTTCGGAGTGGGCGGAAGCTTTCTTT
CASSSEWAEAFF